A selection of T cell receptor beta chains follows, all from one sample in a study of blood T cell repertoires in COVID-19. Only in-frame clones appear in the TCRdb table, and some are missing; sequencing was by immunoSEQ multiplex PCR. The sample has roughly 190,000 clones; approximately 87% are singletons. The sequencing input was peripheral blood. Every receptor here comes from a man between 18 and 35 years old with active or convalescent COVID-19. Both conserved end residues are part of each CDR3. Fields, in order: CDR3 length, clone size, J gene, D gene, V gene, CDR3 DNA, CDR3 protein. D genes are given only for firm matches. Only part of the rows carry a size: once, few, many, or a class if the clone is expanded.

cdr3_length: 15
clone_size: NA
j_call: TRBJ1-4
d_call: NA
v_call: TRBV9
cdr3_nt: TGTGCCAGCAGCTCGCTAGACAGAACTAATGAAAAACTGTTTTTT
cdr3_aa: CASSSLDRTNEKLFF

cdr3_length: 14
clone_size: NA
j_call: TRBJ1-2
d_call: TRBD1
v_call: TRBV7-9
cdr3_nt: TGTGCCAGCAGCTTCTCAGACAGGGCTGGAGGCTACACCTTC
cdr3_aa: CASSFSDRAGGYTF

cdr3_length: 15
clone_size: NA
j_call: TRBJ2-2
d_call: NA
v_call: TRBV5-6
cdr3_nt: TGTGCCAGCAGCGGCGCTCGACTAGTCGCCGGGGAGCTGTTTTTT
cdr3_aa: CASSGARLVAGELFF

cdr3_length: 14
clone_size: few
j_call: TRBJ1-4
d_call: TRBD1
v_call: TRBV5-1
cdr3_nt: TGCGCCAGCAGCCCAGGGGGTGGAGAGCATAAACTGTTTTTT
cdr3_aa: CASSPGGGEHKLFF

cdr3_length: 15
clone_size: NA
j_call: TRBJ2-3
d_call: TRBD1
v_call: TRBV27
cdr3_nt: TGTGCCAGCAGGGGCAGGGGGTCTAGCACAGATACGCAGTATTTT
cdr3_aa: CASRGRGSSTDTQYF

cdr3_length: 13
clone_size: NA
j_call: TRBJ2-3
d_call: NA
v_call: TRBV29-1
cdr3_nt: TGCAGCCTCTCTAGCAATCTAGCAGATACGCAGTATTTT
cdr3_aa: CSLSSNLADTQYF

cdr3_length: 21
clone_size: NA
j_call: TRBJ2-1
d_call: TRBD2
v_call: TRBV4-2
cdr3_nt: TGTGCCAGCAGCCAAGCCACCGGGACTAGCTTAATAGTGAGCTCCTACAATGAGCAGTTCTTC
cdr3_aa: CASSQATGTSLIVSSYNEQFF

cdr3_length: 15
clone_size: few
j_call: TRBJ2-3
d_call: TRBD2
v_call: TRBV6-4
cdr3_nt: TGTGCCAGCAGTGACGACGGGGGGAGCACAGATACGCAGTATTTT
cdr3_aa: CASSDDGGSTDTQYF

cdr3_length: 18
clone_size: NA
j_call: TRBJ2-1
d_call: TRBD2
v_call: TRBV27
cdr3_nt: TGTGCCAGCAGTGGATCTAGCGGGGGGCGGGATTCCTACAATGAGCAGTTCTTC
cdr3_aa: CASSGSSGGRDSYNEQFF

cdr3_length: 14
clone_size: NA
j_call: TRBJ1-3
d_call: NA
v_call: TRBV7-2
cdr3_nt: TGTGCCAGCAAAACAGGGAGCTCTGGAAACACCATATATTTT
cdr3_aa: CASKTGSSGNTIYF

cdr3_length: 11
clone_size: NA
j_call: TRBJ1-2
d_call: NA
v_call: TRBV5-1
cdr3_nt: TGCGCCAGCAGCTTGGCGGGGGACTACACCTTC
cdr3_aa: CASSLAGDYTF

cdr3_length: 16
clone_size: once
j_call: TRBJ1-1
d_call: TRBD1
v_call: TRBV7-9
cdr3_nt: TGTGCCAGCAGCTTGTACTACAGGGGCGGAGGCACTGAAGCTTTCTTT
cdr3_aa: CASSLYYRGGGTEAFF

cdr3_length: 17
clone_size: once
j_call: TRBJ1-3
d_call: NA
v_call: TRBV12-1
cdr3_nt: TGTGCCAGCAGCCCATGGAGGTCCAGGGGCTCTGGAAACACCATATATTTT
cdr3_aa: CASSPWRSRGSGNTIYF

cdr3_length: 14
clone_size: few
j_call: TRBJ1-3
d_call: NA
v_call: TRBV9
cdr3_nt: TGTGCCAGCAGCGAAGGTTACAGTGGAAACACCATATATTTT
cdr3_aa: CASSEGYSGNTIYF

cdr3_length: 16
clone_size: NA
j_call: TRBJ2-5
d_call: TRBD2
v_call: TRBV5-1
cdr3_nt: TGCGCCAGCAGCGCAAGGACTAGCGGGTCTCAAGAGACCCAGTACTTC
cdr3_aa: CASSARTSGSQETQYF

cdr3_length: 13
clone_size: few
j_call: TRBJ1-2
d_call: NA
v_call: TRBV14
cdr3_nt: TGTGCCAGCAGCCAGCCAGGGAACCATGGCTACACCTTC
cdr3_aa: CASSQPGNHGYTF

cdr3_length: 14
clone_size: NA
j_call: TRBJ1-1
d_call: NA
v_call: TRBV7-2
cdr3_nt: TGTGCCAGCAGCACCTACGTGGGGCGTCAAGAAGCTTTCTTT
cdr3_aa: CASSTYVGRQEAFF

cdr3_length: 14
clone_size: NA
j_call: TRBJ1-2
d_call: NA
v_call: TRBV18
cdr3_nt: TGTGCCAGCTCACCGGGGCAGGGGAGAAATGGCTACACCTTC
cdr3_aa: CASSPGQGRNGYTF

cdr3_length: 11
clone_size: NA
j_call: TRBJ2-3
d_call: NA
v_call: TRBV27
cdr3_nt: TGTGCCAGCAGTTTTGGGCATACGCAGTATTTT
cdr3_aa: CASSFGHTQYF

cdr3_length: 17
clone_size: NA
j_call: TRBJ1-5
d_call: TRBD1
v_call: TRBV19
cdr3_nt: TGTGCCAGTAGTATAGTCGGTTTGAGACAGGGGTCGGGGCCCCAGCATTTT
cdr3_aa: CASSIVGLRQGSGPQHF

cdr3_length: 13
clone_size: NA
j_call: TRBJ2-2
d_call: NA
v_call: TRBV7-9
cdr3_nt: TGTGCCAGCAGCCTCAGGGTTATGGGGGAGCTGTTTTTT
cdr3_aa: CASSLRVMGELFF

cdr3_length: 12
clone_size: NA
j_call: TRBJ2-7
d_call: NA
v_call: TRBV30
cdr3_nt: TGTGCCTGGAACCTAGATACCTACGAGCAGTACTTC
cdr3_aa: CAWNLDTYEQYF

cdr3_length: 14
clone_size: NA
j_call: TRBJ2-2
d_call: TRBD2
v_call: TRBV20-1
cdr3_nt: TGCAGTGCTAGTAGCGGGGGTAACACCGGGGAGCTGTTTTTT
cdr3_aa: CSASSGGNTGELFF

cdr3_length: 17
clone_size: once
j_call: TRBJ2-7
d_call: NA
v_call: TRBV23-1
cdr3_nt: TGCGCCAGCAGTCAAACAGACCTCCGGGACGGGGGGCCCGAGCAGTACTTC
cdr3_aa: CASSQTDLRDGGPEQYF

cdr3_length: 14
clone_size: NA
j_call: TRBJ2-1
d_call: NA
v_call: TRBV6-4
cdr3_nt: TGTGCCAGCAGTGCTACGCAGAACAGGATTGAGCAGTTCTTC
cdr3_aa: CASSATQNRIEQFF

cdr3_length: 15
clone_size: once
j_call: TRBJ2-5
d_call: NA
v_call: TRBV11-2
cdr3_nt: TGTGCCAGCAGCGCAGGGGACATCTACCAAGAGACCCAGTACTTC
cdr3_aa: CASSAGDIYQETQYF

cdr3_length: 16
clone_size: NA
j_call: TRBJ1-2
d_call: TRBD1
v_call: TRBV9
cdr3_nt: TGTGCCAGCAGCGCGGGAGGGGGGACAGAGATTTATGGCTACACCTTC
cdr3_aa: CASSAGGGTEIYGYTF

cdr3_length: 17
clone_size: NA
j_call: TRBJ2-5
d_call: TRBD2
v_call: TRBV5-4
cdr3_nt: TGTGCCAGCAGCCGAGGCGGTCCTAGCGGTGGAGGAGAGACCCAGTACTTC
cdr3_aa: CASSRGGPSGGGETQYF

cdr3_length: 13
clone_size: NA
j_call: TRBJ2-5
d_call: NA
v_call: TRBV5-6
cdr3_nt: TGTGCCAGCAGCTCGACTTTTTCGGAGACCCAGTACTTC
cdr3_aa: CASSSTFSETQYF

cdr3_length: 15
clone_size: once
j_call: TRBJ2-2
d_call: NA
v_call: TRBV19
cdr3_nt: TGTGCCACTTCTCACAGGGTTGGGAACACCGGGGAGCTGTTTTTT
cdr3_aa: CATSHRVGNTGELFF

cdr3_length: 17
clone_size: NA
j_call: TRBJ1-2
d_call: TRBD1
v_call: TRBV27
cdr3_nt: TGTGCCAGCAGTTTGGGGCAGGGGGCGCAAGATTTCTATGGCTACACCTTC
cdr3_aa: CASSLGQGAQDFYGYTF

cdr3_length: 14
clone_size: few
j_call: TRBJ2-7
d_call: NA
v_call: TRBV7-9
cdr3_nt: TGTGCCAGCAGCTTAGCGCGGGGAGTCGGGGAGCAGTACTTC
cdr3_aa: CASSLARGVGEQYF

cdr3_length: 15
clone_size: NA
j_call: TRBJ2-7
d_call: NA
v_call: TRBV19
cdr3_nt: TGTGCCAGTAGTATAAGCGAAGCGAGGGACTACGAGCAGTACTTC
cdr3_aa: CASSISEARDYEQYF

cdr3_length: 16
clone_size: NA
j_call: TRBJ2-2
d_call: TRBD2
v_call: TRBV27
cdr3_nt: TGTGCCAGCAGTATATGGACTAGCGGGAGTTCCGGGGAGCTGTTTTTT
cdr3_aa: CASSIWTSGSSGELFF

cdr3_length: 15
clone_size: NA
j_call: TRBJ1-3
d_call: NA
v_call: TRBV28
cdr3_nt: TGTGCCAGCAGAGTATCCCAGGTCTCTGGAAACACCATATATTTT
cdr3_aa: CASRVSQVSGNTIYF

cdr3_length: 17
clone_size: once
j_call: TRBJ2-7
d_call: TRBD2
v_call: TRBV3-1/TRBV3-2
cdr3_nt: TGTGCCAGCAGCCGAGGCCCCTTAGCGGGAGTGGGAGGCGAGCAGTACTTC
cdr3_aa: CASSRGPLAGVGGEQYF

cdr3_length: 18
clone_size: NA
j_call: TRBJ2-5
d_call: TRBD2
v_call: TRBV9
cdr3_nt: TGTGCCAGCAGCGTAGATCCTTTCGGCGGGAGCCTCCAAGAGACCCAGTACTTC
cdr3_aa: CASSVDPFGGSLQETQYF

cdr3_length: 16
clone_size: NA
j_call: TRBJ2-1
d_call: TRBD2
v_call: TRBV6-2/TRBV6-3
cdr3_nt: TGTGCCAGCAGTTTCGTTAGCGGGAGAGTAAGCAATGAGCAGTTCTTC
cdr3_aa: CASSFVSGRVSNEQFF

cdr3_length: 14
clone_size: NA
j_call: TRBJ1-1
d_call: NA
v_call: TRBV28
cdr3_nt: TGTGCCAGCAGCCACTCTAGCTGGGACACTGAAGCTTTCTTT
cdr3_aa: CASSHSSWDTEAFF

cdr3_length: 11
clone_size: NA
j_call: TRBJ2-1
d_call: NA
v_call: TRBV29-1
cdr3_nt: TGCAGCGTTGACAGGAACAATGAGCAGTTCTTC
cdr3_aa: CSVDRNNEQFF

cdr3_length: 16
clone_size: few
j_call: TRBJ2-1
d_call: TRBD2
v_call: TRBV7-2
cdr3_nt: TGTGCCAGCAGCTCGAAACTAGCGGGGGGTTACAATGAGCAGTTCTTC
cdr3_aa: CASSSKLAGGYNEQFF

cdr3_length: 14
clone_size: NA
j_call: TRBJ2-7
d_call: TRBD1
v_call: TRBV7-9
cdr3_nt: TGTGCCAGCACCCCTCGGGACAGGGGCCACGAGCAGTACTTC
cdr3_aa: CASTPRDRGHEQYF

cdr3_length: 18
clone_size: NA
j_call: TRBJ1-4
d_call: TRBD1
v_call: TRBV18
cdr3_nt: TGTGCCAGCTCACTCACGAGAGGACAGGGGGCAATGGGTGAAAAACTGTTTTTT
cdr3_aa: CASSLTRGQGAMGEKLFF

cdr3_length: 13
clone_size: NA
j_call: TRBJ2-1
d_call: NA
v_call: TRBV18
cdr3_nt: TGTGCCAGCTCACCCCCCGGGGACAATGAGCAGTTCTTC
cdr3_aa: CASSPPGDNEQFF

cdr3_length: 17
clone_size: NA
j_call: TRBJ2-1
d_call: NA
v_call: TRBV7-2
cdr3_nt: TGTGCCAGCAGCTTACCGCCCAGCGGGTCATTGGGAAATGAGCAGTTCTTC
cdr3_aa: CASSLPPSGSLGNEQFF

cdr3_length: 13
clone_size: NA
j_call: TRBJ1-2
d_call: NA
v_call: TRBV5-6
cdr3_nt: TGTGCCAGCAGCAGAGACAGGAGCTATGGCTACACCTTC
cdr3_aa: CASSRDRSYGYTF

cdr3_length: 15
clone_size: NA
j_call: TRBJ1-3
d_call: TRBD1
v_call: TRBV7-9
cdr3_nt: TGTGCCAGCAGCTTACGTGACAGGGACGGAAACACCATATATTTT
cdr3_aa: CASSLRDRDGNTIYF

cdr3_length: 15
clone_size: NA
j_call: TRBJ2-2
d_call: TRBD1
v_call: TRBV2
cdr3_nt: TGTGCCAGCAGTGCCGGACAGGCGAACACCGGGGAGCTGTTTTTT
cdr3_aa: CASSAGQANTGELFF

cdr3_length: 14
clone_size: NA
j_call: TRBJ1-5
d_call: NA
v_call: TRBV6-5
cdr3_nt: TGTGCCAGCAGTTACTCACAGGGTTCTCAGCCCCAGCATTTT
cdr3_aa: CASSYSQGSQPQHF

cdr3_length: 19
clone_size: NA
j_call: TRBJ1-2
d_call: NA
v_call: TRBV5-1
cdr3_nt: TGCGCCAGCAGCTCGTACACCCTACAGGGCATGTTGGCTAACTATGGCTACACCTTC
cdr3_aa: CASSSYTLQGMLANYGYTF